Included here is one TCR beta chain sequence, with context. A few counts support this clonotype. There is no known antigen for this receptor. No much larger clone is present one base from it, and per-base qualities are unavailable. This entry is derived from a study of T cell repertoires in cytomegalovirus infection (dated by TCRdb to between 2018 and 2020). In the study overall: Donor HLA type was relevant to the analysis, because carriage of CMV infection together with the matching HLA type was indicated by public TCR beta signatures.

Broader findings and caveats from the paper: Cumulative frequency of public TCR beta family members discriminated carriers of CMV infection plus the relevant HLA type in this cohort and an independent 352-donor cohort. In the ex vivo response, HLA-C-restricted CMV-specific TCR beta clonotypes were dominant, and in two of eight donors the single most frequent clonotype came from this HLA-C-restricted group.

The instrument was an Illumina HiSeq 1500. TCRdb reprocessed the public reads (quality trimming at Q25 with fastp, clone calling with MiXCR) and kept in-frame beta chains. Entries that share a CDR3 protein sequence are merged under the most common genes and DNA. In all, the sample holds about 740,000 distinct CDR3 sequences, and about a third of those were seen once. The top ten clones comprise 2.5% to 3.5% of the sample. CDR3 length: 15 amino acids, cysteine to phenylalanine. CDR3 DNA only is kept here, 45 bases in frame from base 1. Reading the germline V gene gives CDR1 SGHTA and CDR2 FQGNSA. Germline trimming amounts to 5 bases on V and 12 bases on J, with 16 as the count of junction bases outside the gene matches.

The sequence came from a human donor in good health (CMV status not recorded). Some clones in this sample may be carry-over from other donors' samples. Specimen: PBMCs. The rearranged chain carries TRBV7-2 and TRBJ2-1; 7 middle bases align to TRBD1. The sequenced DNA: TGTGCCAGCAGCCTACAGGGGCCCAAATACACAAGGCAGTTCTTC. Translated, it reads CASSLQGPKYTRQFF. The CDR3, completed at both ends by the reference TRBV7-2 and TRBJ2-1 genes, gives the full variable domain GAGVSQSPSNKVTEKGKDVELRCDPISGHTALYWYRQSLGQGLEFLIYFQGNSAPDKSGLPSDRFSAERTGGSVSTLTIQRTQQEDSAVYLCASSLQGPKYTRQFFGPGTRLTVL.